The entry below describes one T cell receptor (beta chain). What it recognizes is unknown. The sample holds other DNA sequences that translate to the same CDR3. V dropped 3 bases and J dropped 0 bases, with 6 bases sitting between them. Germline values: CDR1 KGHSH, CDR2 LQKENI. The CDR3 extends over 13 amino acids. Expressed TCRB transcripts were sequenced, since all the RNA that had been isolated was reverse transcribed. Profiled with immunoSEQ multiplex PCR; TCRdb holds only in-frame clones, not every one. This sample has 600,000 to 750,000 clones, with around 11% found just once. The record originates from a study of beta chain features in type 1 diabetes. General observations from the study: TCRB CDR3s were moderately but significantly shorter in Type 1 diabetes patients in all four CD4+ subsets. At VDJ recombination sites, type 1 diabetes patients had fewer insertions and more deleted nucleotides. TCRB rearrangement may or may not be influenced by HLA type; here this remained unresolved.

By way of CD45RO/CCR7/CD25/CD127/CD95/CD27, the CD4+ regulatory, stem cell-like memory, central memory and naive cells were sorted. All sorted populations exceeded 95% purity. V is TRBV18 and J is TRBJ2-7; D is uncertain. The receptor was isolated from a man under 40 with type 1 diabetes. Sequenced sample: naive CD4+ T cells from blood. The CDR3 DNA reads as TGTGCCAGCTCACCTTCCAGCTCCTACGAGCAGTACTTC. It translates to CASSPSSSYEQYF.